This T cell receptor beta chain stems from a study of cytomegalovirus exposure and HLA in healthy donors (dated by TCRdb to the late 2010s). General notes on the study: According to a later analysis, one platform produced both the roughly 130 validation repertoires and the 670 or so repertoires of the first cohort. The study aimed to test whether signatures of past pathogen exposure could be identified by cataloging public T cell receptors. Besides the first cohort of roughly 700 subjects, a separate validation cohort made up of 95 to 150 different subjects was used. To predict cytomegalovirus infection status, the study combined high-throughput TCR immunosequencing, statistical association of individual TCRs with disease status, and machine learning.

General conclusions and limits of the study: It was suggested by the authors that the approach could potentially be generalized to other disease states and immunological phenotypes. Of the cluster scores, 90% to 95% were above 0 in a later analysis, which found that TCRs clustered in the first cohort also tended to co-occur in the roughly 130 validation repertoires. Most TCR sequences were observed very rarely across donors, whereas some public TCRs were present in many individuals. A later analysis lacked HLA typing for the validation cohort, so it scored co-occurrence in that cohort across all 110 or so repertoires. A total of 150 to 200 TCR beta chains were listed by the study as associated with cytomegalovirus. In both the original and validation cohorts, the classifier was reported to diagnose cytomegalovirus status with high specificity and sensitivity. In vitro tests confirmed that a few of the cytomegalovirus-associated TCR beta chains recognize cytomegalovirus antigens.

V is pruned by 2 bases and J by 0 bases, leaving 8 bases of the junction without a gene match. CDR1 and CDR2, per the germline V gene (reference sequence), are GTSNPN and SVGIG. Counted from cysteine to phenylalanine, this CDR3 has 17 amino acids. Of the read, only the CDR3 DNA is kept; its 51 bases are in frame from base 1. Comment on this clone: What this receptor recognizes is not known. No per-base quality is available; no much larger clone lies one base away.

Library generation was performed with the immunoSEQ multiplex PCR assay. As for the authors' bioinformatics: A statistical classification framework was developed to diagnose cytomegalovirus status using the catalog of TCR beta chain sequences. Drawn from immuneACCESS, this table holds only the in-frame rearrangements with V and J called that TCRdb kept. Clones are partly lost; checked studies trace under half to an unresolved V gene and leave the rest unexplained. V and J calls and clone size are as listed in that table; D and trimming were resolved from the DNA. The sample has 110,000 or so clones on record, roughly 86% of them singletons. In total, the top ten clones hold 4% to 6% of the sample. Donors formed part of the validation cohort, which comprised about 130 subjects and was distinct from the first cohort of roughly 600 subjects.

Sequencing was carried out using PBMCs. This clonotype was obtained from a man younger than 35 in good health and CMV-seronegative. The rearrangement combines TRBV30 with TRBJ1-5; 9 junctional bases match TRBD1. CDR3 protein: CAWSPDRGIVSNQPQHF. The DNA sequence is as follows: TGTGCCTGGAGTCCGGACAGGGGAATCGTTAGCAATCAGCCCCAGCATTTT. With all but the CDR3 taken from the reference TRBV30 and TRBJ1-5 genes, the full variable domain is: SQTIHQWPATLVQPVGSPLSLECTVEGTSNPNLYWYRQAAGRGLQLLFYSVGIGQISSEVPQNLSASRPQDRQFILSSKKLLLSDSGFYLCAWSPDRGIVSNQPQHFGDGTRLSIL.